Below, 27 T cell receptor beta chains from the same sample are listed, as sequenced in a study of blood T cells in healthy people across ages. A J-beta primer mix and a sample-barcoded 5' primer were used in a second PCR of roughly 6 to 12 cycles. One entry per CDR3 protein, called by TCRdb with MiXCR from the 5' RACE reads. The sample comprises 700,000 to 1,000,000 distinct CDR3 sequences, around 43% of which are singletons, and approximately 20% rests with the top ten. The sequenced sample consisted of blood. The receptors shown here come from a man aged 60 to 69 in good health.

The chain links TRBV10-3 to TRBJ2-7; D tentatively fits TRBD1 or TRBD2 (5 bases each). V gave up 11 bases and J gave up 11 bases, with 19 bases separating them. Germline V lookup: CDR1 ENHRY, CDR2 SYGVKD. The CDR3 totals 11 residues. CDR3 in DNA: TGTGCCGCGATTCCGGGACGCCTGGAGTACTTC. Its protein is CAAIPGRLEYF.

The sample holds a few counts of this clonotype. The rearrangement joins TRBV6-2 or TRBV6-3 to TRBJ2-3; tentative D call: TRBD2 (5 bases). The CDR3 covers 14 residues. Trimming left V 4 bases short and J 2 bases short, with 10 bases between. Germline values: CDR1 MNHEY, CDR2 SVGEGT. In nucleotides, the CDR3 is TGTGCCAGCAGTTTCGGCGGGCCCACAGATACGCAGTATTTT. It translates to CASSFGGPTDTQYF.

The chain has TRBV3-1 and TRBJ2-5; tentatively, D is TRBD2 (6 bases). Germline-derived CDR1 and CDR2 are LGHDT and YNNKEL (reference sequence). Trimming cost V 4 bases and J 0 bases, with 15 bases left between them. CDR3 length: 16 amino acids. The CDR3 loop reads CASSLRGTKYQETQYF. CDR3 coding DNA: TGTGCCAGCAGCCTTCGGGGGACCAAGTACCAAGAGACCCAGTACTTC.

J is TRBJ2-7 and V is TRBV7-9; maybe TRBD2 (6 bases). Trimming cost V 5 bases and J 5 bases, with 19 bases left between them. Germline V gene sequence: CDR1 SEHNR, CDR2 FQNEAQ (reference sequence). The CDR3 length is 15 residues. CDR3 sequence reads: CASSPRDSLLDEQYF. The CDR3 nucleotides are TGTGCCAGCAGCCCCCGGGACTCCCTTTTGGACGAGCAGTACTTC.

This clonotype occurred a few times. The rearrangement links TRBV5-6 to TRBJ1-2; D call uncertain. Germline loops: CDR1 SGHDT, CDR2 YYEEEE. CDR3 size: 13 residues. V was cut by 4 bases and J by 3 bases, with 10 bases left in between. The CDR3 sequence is CASSHDRYYGYTF. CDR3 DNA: TGTGCCAGCAGCCATGACCGATACTATGGCTACACCTTC.

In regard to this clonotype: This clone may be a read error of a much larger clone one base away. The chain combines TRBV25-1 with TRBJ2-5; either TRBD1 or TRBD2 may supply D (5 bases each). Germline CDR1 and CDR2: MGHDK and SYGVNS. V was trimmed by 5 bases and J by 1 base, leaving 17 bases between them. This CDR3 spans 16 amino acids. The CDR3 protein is CASSLSGPRTQETQYF. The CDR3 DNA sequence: TGTGCCAGCAGTTTGTCGGGACCACGCACCCAAGAGACCCAGTACTTC.

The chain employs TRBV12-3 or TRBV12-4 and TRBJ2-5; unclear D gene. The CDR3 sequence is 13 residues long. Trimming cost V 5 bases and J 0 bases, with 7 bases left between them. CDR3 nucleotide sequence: TGTGCCAGCAGTAGCACGTACCAAGAGACCCAGTACTTC. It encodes CASSSTYQETQYF.

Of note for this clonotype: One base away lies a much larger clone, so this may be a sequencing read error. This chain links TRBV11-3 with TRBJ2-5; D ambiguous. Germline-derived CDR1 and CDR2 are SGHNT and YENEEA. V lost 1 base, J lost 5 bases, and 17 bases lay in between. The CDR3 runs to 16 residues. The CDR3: CASSLGVRGAEETQYF. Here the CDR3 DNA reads TGTGCCAGCAGCTTAGGTGTGAGAGGCGCGGAGGAGACCCAGTACTTC.

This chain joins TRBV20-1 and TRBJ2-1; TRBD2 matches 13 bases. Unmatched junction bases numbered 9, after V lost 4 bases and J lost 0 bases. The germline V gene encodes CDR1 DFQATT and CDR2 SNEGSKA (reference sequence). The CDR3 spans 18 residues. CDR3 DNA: TGCAGTGCTACCGGACTAGCGGGGGCCCTGAGCTCCTACAATGAGCAGTTCTTC. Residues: CSATGLAGALSSYNEQFF.

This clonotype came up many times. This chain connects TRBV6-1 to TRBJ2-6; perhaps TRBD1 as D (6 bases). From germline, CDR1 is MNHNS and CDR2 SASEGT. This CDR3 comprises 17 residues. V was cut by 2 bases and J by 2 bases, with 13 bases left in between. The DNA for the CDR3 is TGTGCCAGCAGTGAACGGGCAGGGGCTACTGGGGCCAACGTCCTGACTTTC. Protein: CASSERAGATGANVLTF.

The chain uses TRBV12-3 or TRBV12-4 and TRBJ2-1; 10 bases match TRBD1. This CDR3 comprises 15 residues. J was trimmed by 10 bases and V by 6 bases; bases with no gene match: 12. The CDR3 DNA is TGTGCCAGCAGCACCAGGGACAGGGGCACATGGGAGCAGTTCTTC. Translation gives CASSTRDRGTWEQFF.

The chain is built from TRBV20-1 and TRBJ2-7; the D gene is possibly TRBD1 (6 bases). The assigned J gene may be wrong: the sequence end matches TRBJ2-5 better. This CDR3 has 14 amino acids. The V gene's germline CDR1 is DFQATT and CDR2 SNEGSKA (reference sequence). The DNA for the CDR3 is TGCAGTGCTCCGCGGTTGGGGGCCGGGGAGACCCAGTACTTC. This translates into CSAPRLGAGETQYF.

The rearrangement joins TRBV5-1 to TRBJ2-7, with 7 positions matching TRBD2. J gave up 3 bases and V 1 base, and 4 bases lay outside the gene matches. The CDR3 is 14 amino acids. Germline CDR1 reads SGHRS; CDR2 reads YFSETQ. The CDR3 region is CASSLTPGGYEQYF. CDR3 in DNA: TGCGCCAGCAGCTTGACACCGGGGGGCTACGAGCAGTACTTC.

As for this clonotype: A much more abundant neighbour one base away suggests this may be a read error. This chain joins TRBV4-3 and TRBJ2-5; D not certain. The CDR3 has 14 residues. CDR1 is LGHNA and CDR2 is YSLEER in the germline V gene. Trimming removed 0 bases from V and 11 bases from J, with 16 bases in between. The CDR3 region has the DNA TGCGCCAGCAGCCAAGATGATTCCGGCCTTGTGCAGTACTTC. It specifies CASSQDDSGLVQYF.

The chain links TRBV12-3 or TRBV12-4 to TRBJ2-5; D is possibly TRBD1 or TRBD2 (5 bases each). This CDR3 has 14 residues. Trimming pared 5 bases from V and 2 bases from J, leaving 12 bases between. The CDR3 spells CASSDRDGQETQYF. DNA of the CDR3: TGTGCCAGCAGTGACCGGGACGGTCAAGAGACCCAGTACTTC.

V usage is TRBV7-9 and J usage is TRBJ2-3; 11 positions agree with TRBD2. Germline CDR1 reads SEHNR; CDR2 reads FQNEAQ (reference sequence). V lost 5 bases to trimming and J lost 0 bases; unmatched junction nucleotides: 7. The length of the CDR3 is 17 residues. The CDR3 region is CASSAPGLAASTDTQYF. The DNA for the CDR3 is TGTGCCAGCAGCGCCCCGGGACTAGCGGCTAGCACAGATACGCAGTATTTT.

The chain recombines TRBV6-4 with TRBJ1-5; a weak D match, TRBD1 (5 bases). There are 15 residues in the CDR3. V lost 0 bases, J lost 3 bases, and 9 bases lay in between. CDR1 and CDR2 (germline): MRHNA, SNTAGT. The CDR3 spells CASSDSPGPNQPQHF. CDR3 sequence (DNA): TGTGCCAGCAGTGACTCGCCGGGGCCCAATCAGCCCCAGCATTTT.

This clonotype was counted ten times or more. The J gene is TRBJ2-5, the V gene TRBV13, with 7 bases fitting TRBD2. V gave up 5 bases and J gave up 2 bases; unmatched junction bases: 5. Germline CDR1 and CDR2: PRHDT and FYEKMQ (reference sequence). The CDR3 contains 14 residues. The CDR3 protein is CASSTGLDQETQYF. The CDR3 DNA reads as TGTGCCAGCAGCACCGGACTAGATCAAGAGACCCAGTACTTC. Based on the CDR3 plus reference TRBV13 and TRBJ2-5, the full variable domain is AAGVIQSPRHLIKEKRETATLKCYPIPRHDTVYWYQQGPGQDPQFLISFYEKMQSDKGSIPDRFSAQQFSDYHSELNMSSLELGDSALYFCASSTGLDQETQYFGPGTRLLVL.

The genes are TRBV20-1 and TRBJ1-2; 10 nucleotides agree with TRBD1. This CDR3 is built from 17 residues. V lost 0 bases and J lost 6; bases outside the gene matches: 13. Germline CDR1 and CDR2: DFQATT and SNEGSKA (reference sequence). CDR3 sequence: CSARDPSKTGGNDGYTF. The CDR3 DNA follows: TGCAGTGCTAGAGATCCCTCCAAGACAGGGGGCAACGATGGCTACACCTTC.

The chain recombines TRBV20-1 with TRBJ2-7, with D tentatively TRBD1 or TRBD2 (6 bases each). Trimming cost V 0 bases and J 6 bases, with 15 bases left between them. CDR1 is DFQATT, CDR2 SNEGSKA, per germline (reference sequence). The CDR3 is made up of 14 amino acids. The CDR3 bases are TGCAGTGCTAGAGACCGGATAGAGGGGGGCGAGCAGTACTTC. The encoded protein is CSARDRIEGGEQYF.

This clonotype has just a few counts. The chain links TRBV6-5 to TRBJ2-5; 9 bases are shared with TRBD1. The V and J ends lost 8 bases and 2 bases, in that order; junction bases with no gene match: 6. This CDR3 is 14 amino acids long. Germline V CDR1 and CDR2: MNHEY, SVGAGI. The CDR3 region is CASSGTGLQETQYF. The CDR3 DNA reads TGTGCCAGCTCCGGGACAGGGTTACAAGAGACCCAGTACTTC.

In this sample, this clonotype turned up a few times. The CDR3 nucleotides are TGTGCCAGCAGCTCCGTCGGTAGCGGGGTCTCCTACAATGAGCAGTTCTTC. Amino acids: CASSSVGSGVSYNEQFF. The rearrangement joins TRBV7-2 to TRBJ2-1; 8 nucleotides line up with TRBD2. Trimming cost V 4 bases and J 0 bases; bases outside gene matches: 8. CDR1 is SGHTA, CDR2 FQGNSA, per germline. The CDR3 contains 17 residues. Based on the CDR3 plus reference TRBV7-2 and TRBJ2-1, the full variable domain is GAGVSQSPSNKVTEKGKDVELRCDPISGHTALYWYRQSLGQGLEFLIYFQGNSAPDKSGLPSDRFSAERTGGSVSTLTIQRTQQEDSAVYLCASSSVGSGVSYNEQFFGPGTRLTVL.

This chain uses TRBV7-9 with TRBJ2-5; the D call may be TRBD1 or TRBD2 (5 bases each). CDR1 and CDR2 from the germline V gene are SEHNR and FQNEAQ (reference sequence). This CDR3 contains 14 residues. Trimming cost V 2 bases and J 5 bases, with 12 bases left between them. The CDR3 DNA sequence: TGTGCCAGCAGCTTACTACAGGCTAGCGAGACCCAGTACTTC. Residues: CASSLLQASETQYF.

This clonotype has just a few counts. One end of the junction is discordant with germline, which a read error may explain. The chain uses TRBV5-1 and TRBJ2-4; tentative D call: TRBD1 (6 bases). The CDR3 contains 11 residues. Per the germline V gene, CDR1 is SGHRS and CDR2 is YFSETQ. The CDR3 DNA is TGCGCTAGCAGCGATTTAGACAGGCAGTACTTC. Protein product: CASSDLDRQYF.

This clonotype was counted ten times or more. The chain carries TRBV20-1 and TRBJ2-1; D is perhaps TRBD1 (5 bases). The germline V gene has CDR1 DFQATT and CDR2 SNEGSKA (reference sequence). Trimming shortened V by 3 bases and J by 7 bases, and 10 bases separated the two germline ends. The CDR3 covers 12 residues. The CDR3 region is CSARDRQNEQFF. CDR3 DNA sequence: TGCAGTGCTAGGGATCGACAGAATGAGCAGTTCTTC.

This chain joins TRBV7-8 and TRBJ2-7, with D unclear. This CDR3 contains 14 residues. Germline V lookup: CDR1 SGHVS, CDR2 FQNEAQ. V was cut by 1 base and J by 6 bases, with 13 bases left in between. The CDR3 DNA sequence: TGTGCCAGCAGCTTAGGCGGTAGCTGGGGCGAGCAGTACTTC. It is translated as CASSLGGSWGEQYF.

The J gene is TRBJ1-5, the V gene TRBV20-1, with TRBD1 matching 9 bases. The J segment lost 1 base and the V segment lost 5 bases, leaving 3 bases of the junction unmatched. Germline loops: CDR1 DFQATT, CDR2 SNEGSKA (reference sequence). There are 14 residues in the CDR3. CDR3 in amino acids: CSAVTGGSNQPQHF. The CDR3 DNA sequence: TGCAGTGCTGTGACAGGGGGAAGCAATCAGCCCCAGCATTTT.